Below, 27 T cell receptor beta chains from the same sample are listed, as sequenced in a study of follicular helper T cells after annual influenza vaccination. Noted time point: 2013-2014 season, 7 days after vaccination. The method was immunoSEQ multiplex PCR; TCRdb's version includes in-frame clones alone and lacks a portion of them. There are around 9,000 clones in the sample; about 80% occur only once, and around 0.58% lies in the top ten. The source material was CXCR5- memory CD4+ T cells sorted from blood, sampled 7 days after influenza vaccination. Receptors were obtained from an adult who received the influenza vaccine.

The sample holds one count of this clone. V gene TRBV6-5 combines with J gene TRBJ2-7, with D possibly TRBD1 on 6 matching bases. The germline V gene has CDR1 MNHEY and CDR2 SVGAGI. Trimming stripped 2 bases from V and 4 bases from J, with 15 bases between. This CDR3 has 15 amino acids. The CDR3 region is CASSYDPGEPYEQYF. CDR3 coding DNA: TGTGCCAGCAGTTACGACCCAGGGGAGCCATACGAGCAGTACTTC.

V is TRBV28 and J is TRBJ2-7, with TRBD1 matching over 8 bases. Germline-derived CDR1 and CDR2 are MDHEN and SYDVKM. CDR3 length: 14 amino acids. V dropped 4 bases and J dropped 2; count of bases not matched to a gene: 4. The CDR3 region is CASSSGQGPYEQYF. CDR3 bases: TGTGCCAGCAGTTCTGGACAGGGACCCTACGAGCAGTACTTC.

The chain recombines TRBV2 with TRBJ1-2, with a weak D call TRBD1 (5 bases). The CDR3 has 12 amino acids. Germline loops: CDR1 SNHLY, CDR2 FYNNEI. V lost 6 bases and J lost 5, with 10 bases in between. The CDR3 spells CASSGAGYGYTF. In DNA, the CDR3 is TGTGCCAGCAGCGGGGCAGGGTATGGCTACACCTTC.

The rearrangement uses TRBV4-1 and TRBJ2-3, with 7 nucleotides matching TRBD1. Trimming cost V 4 bases and J 2 bases; bases outside gene matches: 6. Germline CDR1 reads MGHRA; CDR2 reads YSYEKL. The CDR3 is 15 amino acids. The CDR3 DNA reads as TGCGCCAGCAGCCCCGGGACAGTAAACACAGATACGCAGTATTTT. Its translation is CASSPGTVNTDTQYF.

Notes on this clone: An end of the junction does not agree with germline; a read error may underlie this. The chain links TRBV14 to TRBJ1-1; 7 bases align to TRBD1. CDR3 length equals 17 residues. The germline CDR1 and CDR2 sequences are SGHDN and FVKESK. CDR3 in DNA: TGTGCCAGCAGCCCTCGATTAGACTCGACAGGGAACAGTGAAGCTTTCTTT. Protein: CASSPRLDSTGNSEAFF. Using reference TRBV14 and TRBJ1-1 for the parts outside the CDR3, the full variable domain is EAGVTQFPSHSVIEKGQTVTLRCDPISGHDNLYWYRRVMGKEIKFLLHFVKESKQDESGMPNNRFLAERTGGTYSTLKVQPAELEDSGVYFCASSPRLDSTGNSEAFFGQGTRLTVV.

The chain combines TRBV21-1 with TRBJ2-7; TRBD1 was called by the table and not checked on the DNA. TRBV21-1 is a pseudogene segment. The CDR3 has 10 residues. In DNA, the CDR3 is TGTGCCAGAAGGGGGCACGAGCAGTACTTC. Translation: CARRGHEQYF.

The J gene is TRBJ2-5, the V gene TRBV9; 8 nucleotides match TRBD2. The CDR3 totals 15 residues. The germline V gene has CDR1 SGDLS and CDR2 YYNGEE. Trimming removed 0 bases from V and 2 bases from J; junction bases left unmatched: 3. In DNA, the CDR3 is TGTGCCAGCAGCGTAGCGGGGGGGACGCAAGAGACCCAGTACTTC. It specifies CASSVAGGTQETQYF.

The chain is built from TRBV7-2 and TRBJ2-7; D is uncertain. This CDR3 has 15 amino acids. The ends were cut back, 2 bases at V and 0 bases at J, with 11 bases in the middle. In germline, CDR1 is SGHTA, CDR2 FQGNSA. The CDR3 reads CASSLHSARSYEQYF. In DNA form, the CDR3 reads TGTGCCAGCAGCTTACACTCCGCCCGCTCCTACGAGCAGTACTTC. The full variable domain, in which reference TRBV7-2 and TRBJ2-7 provide the parts outside the CDR3, is GAGVSQSPSNKVTEKGKDVELRCDPISGHTALYWYRQSLGQGLEFLIYFQGNSAPDKSGLPSDRFSAERTGGSVSTLTIQRTQQEDSAVYLCASSLHSARSYEQYFGPGTRLTVT.

This chain connects TRBV2 to TRBJ1-5; no firm D call. Germline V lookup: CDR1 SNHLY, CDR2 FYNNEI. The CDR3 runs to 13 residues. Trimming shortened V by 10 bases and J by 2 bases, and 12 bases separated the two germline ends. The CDR3 loop reads CATSLRGNQPQHF. Written as DNA, the CDR3 is TGTGCCACCTCTTTGCGGGGCAATCAGCCCCAGCATTTT.

The chain couples TRBV28 to TRBJ1-5; perhaps TRBD1 as D (5 bases). V gave up 6 bases and J gave up 6 bases, with 21 bases separating them. The CDR3 extends over 16 amino acids. CDR1 MDHEN and CDR2 SYDVKM come from the germline V gene. The CDR3 bases are TGTGCCAGCAGCTCCCCCGGAGAGGGGCGAGGTCAGCCCCAGCATTTT. It encodes CASSSPGEGRGQPQHF.

The CDR3 here is CASSSGGTVNQPQHF. The CDR3 nucleotides are TGTGCCAGCAGCTCCGGGGGCACAGTCAATCAGCCCCAGCATTTT. The rearrangement uses TRBV7-9 and TRBJ1-5, with D perhaps matching TRBD1 (6 bases). CDR3 length equals 15 residues. Germline V lookup: CDR1 SEHNR, CDR2 FQNEAQ (reference sequence). Trimming took off 4 bases at V and 3 bases at J, with 13 bases between the two ends. Full variable domain (outside the CDR3, taken from reference TRBV7-9 and TRBJ1-5): DTGVSQNPRHKITKRGQNVTFRCDPISEHNRLYWYRQTLGQGPEFLTYFQNEAQLEKSRLLSDRFSAERPKGSFSTLEIQRTEQGDSAMYLCASSSGGTVNQPQHFGDGTRLSIL.

This chain joins TRBV19 and TRBJ1-3; unclear D gene. Trimming cost V 0 bases and J 4 bases, with 1 base left between them. The CDR3 consists of 12 residues. Germline-derived CDR1 and CDR2 are LNHDA and SQIVND (reference sequence). The CDR3 region is CASSIEGNTIYF. DNA for the CDR3: TGTGCCAGTAGTATAGAAGGAAACACCATATATTTT.

CDR3 sequence: CASRGFGTGGSQPQHF. CDR3 nucleotide sequence: TGTGCCAGTAGGGGATTCGGGACAGGGGGATCTCAGCCCCAGCATTTT. This chain joins TRBV19 and TRBJ1-5; 11 bases are a match to TRBD1. CDR1 LNHDA and CDR2 SQIVND come from the germline V gene (reference sequence). The CDR3 has 16 amino acids. Trimming removed 6 bases from V and 6 bases from J; junction bases left unmatched: 10.

CDR3: CASSLGGSDTQYF. In nucleotides, the CDR3 is TGCGCCAGCAGCTTAGGGGGGTCAGATACGCAGTATTTT. The chain combines TRBV5-1 with TRBJ2-3; D tentatively fits TRBD1 or TRBD2 (6 bases each). Germline assignment: CDR1 SGHRS and CDR2 YFSETQ. CDR3 size: 13 residues. The germline V and J ends were trimmed by 2 bases and 4 bases, with 8 bases remaining between them.

This sequence joins TRBV6-5 and TRBJ1-1; possibly TRBD1 for D (6 bases). The CDR3 totals 14 residues. Trimming pared 1 base from V and 11 bases from J, leaving 17 bases between. Germline loops: CDR1 MNHEY, CDR2 SVGAGI. CDR3 DNA: TGTGCCAGCAGTTACTATCCGGGGGGGCGTTCTGCTTTCTTT. Protein product: CASSYYPGGRSAFF.

The sample holds one count of this clone. This sequence joins TRBV30 and TRBJ2-5; D remains unclear. Trimming stripped 5 bases from V and 5 bases from J, with 12 bases between. This CDR3 is built from 12 residues. Germline assignment: CDR1 GTSNPN and CDR2 SVGIG (reference sequence). CDR3 DNA sequence: TGTGCCTGGTCGGAGTCGCAGGAGACCCAGTACTTC. Amino acid sequence: CAWSESQETQYF.

The rearrangement joins TRBV5-1 to TRBJ2-5; 9 bases are shared with TRBD1. The CDR3 sequence is 16 residues long. Germline V gene sequence: CDR1 SGHRS, CDR2 YFSETQ. Unmatched junction bases numbered 8, after V lost 0 bases and J lost 5 bases. CDR3 sequence reads: CASSLATGTGLETQYF. CDR3 in DNA: TGCGCCAGCAGCTTGGCCACCGGGACAGGGTTGGAGACCCAGTACTTC.

The chain is built from TRBV29-1 and TRBJ2-3; 8 nucleotides line up with TRBD1. The CDR3 is 14 amino acids. Per germline, CDR1 SQVTM and CDR2 ANQGSEA. V shed 4 bases and J 1 base; nucleotides not matched to a gene: 4. DNA of the CDR3: TGCAGCGTTGGACAGGGGTATGGCACAGATACGCAGTATTTT. The encoded protein is CSVGQGYGTDTQYF.

This clone was observed once. The gene calls are TRBV9 and TRBJ2-3; TRBD1 might be the D (6 bases). The CDR3 consists of 13 residues. V shed 2 bases and J shed 3 bases, with 7 bases lying between them. Germline V gives CDR1 SGDLS, CDR2 YYNGEE. The CDR3 bases are TGTGCCAGCAGCGTTCAGGGGACAGATACGCAGTATTTT. The encoded protein is CASSVQGTDTQYF.

V usage is TRBV5-1 and J usage is TRBJ1-2; 9 bases match TRBD1. V lost 4 bases and J lost 3; bases outside the gene matches: 1. This CDR3 is 13 amino acids long. In germline, CDR1 is SGHRS, CDR2 YFSETQ. The chain's CDR3 is CASSRDRDYGYTF. Written as DNA, the CDR3 is TGCGCCAGCAGCCGGGACAGGGACTATGGCTACACCTTC.

The chain is built from TRBV5-1 and TRBJ1-3; weak D call: TRBD1 (5 bases). The CDR3 extends over 12 amino acids. Germline CDR1 is SGHRS and CDR2 is YFSETQ. The V gene lost 7 bases and the J gene lost 3 bases, with 8 bases spanning the gap. The CDR3 coding sequence is TGCGCCAGCTCGCAGGGTGGAAACACCATATATTTT. Protein sequence: CASSQGGNTIYF.

This clone was observed a handful of times. V and J are TRBV28 and TRBJ2-7, with 11 bases that match TRBD1. The germline gives CDR1 MDHEN, CDR2 SYDVKM. The J segment lost 4 bases and the V segment lost 4 bases, leaving 6 bases of the junction unmatched. This CDR3 region has 15 residues. CDR3: CASSSGQGASYEQYF. CDR3 coding DNA: TGTGCCAGCAGTTCCGGACAGGGGGCTTCGTACGAGCAGTACTTC.

This clone was recorded once. The chain is built from TRBV7-8 and TRBJ1-3; TRBD1 aligns across 8 bases. Germline V gene lookup returns CDR1 SGHVS and CDR2 FQNEAQ. The V gene end was trimmed by 4 bases and the J gene end by 4 bases; junction bases not matched to a gene: 3. CDR3 size: 14 residues. DNA for the CDR3: TGTGCCAGCAGCTCACAGGGGGGAGGAAACACCATATATTTT. Residues: CASSSQGGGNTIYF.

This chain connects TRBV28 to TRBJ2-2, with TRBD2 matching over 9 bases. V dropped 2 bases and J dropped 8; count of bases not matched to a gene: 6. CDR1 MDHEN and CDR2 SYDVKM come from the germline V gene. There are 15 residues in the CDR3. Here the CDR3 reads CASSLASGAPGELFF. Written as DNA, the CDR3 is TGTGCCAGCAGTTTAGCTAGCGGGGCCCCTGGGGAGCTGTTTTTT.

The chain combines TRBV7-9 with TRBJ1-1; unclear D gene. Germline-derived CDR1 and CDR2 are SEHNR and FQNEAQ (reference sequence). V was clipped by 5 bases and J by 5 bases, with 12 bases between them. The CDR3 totals 13 residues. CDR3 nucleotides: TGTGCCAGCAGCGGACCCGGTGGGACTGAAGCTTTCTTT. Translation gives CASSGPGGTEAFF.

The chain combines TRBV15 with TRBJ1-1; D may be TRBD1 (5 bases). Deletions cut 1 base from V and 3 bases from J, with 9 bases between. This CDR3 has 14 amino acids. Germline V CDR1 and CDR2: LNHNV, YYDKDF (reference sequence). The CDR3 DNA reads TGTGCCACCAGCAGAGGCACCAGGGACACTGAAGCTTTCTTT. This translates into CATSRGTRDTEAFF.

The sample holds one count of this clone. The chain is built from TRBV6-5 and TRBJ2-7; D unclear. CDR1 is MNHEY, CDR2 SVGAGI, per germline. Deletions cut 3 bases from V and 0 bases from J, with 9 bases between. This CDR3 has 14 amino acids. This CDR3 is CASSYFSGSYEQYF. CDR3 coding DNA: TGTGCCAGCAGTTATTTCTCCGGCTCCTACGAGCAGTACTTC.